What follows are 11 T cell receptor beta chains derived from one specimen sequenced in a study of chemoradiotherapy in HPV16-positive cancers. Data came from immunoSEQ multiplex PCR; TCRdb stores just in-frame clones and leaves some out. The sample consists of tens of thousands of clones, 88% of them appearing once. The sample here was blood, taken from a patient who underwent chemoradiotherapy. The receptors originated from a human donor with HPV-associated anogenital cancer.

The CDR3 protein is CASSSLRGNNEQFF. The CDR3 DNA follows: TGTGCCAGCAGCTCTCTAAGGGGAAACAATGAGCAGTTCTTC. The rearrangement uses TRBV7-6 and TRBJ2-1; D is possibly TRBD1 (5 bases). The germline V gene encodes CDR1 SGHVS and CDR2 FNYEAQ. This CDR3 region has 14 residues. Trimming cost V 4 bases and J 5 bases, with 12 bases left between them. Filled out from reference TRBV7-6 and TRBJ2-1, the complete variable domain reads GAGVSQSPRYKVTKRGQDVALRCDPISGHVSLYWYRQALGQGPEFLTYFNYEAQQDKSGLPNDRFSAERPEGSISTLTIQRTEQRDSAMYRCASSSLRGNNEQFFGPGTRLTVL.

V usage is TRBV5-1 and J usage is TRBJ2-3, with D tentatively TRBD2 (5 bases). The germline V gene has CDR1 SGHRS and CDR2 YFSETQ. This CDR3 comprises 13 residues. With 0 bases removed from V and 4 bases from J, the gap between germline ends came to 6 bases. The DNA for the CDR3 is TGCGCCAGCAGCTTGGATAGCGCAGATACGCAGTATTTT. It specifies CASSLDSADTQYF.

The chain links TRBV19 to TRBJ1-1, with D perhaps matching TRBD1 (6 bases). Trimming stripped 6 bases from V and 11 bases from J, with 16 bases between. The CDR3 sequence is 12 residues long. In germline, CDR1 is LNHDA, CDR2 SQIVND (reference sequence). The DNA for the CDR3 is TGTGCCAGTAGCTCTAGACAGGCGGCGGCTTTCTTT. This encodes CASSSRQAAAFF.

The chain employs TRBV5-6 and TRBJ2-7; D possibly corresponds to TRBD2 (6 bases). Germline-derived CDR1 and CDR2 are SGHDT and YYEEEE. V was pared by 1 base and J by 5 bases, with 16 bases between. The CDR3 runs to 15 residues. The CDR3, as DNA: TGTGCCAGCAGCTTGTTGCTGGGGGGATCCCACGAGCAGTACTTC. It yields the protein CASSLLLGGSHEQYF.

The chain employs TRBV28 and TRBJ2-1; D is undetermined. CDR1 MDHEN and CDR2 SYDVKM come from the germline V gene. The CDR3 has 14 amino acids. Trimming removed 6 bases at V and 3 bases at J, with 12 bases between. CDR3 nucleotide sequence: TGTGCCAGCAGCTTCATAACCCGCTACAATGAGCAGTTCTTC. Amino acid sequence: CASSFITRYNEQFF.

This clone was seen a handful of times. J is TRBJ2-7 and V is TRBV6-8; D is possibly TRBD2 (5 bases). Germline CDR1 and CDR2: MNHGY and SAAAGT. Trimming removed 10 bases at V and 3 bases at J, with 10 bases between. The CDR3 runs to 11 residues. CDR3 sequence reads: CATARGYEQYF. The CDR3 region has the DNA TGTGCCACCGCCCGGGGCTACGAGCAGTACTTC.

This chain uses TRBV25-1 with TRBJ2-1; TRBD2 might be the D (6 bases). Trimming pared 2 bases from V and 6 bases from J, leaving 11 bases between. Per the germline V gene, CDR1 is MGHDK and CDR2 is SYGVNS. CDR3 length: 14 residues. As DNA, the CDR3 is TGTGCCAGCAGTGAAGGGGGACTCCGCAATGAGCAGTTCTTC. The encoded protein is CASSEGGLRNEQFF.

On this clone: A junction end diverges from the germline sequence, so it may reflect a read error. The rearrangement links TRBV7-7 to TRBJ2-5; D could derive from TRBD1 or TRBD2 (5 bases each). Per germline, CDR1 SSHAT and CDR2 FNYEAQ (reference sequence). CDR3 length: 15 amino acids. CDR3 sequence reads: CASSLIPGAQETQYF. For the CDR3, the DNA is TGTGCTAGCAGCTTAATCCCCGGGGCACAAGAGACCCAGTACTTC.

The gene calls are TRBV10-2 and TRBJ2-7, with D possibly matching TRBD2 (6 bases). V shed 8 bases and J shed 5 bases, with 13 bases lying between them. The germline V gene has CDR1 WSHSY and CDR2 SAAADI. The CDR3 totals 12 residues. CDR3 region: CASLNSGDEQYF. CDR3 coding DNA: TGCGCCAGCCTTAATAGCGGAGACGAGCAGTACTTC.

The V and J genes are TRBV6-6 and TRBJ1-1; D ambiguous. Germline V gene data show CDR1 as MNHNY and CDR2 as SVGAGI (reference sequence). The V end lost 5 bases, the J end lost 4 bases, and 11 bases lay between the germline ends. The CDR3 extends over 13 amino acids. The CDR3 DNA sequence: TGTGCCAGCAGTGCCGGCAGCCCCACTGAAGCTTTCTTT. Translating gives CASSAGSPTEAFF.

This chain joins TRBV19 and TRBJ2-3, with D perhaps matching TRBD2 (5 bases). Trimming shortened V by 5 bases and J by 0 bases, and 15 bases separated the two germline ends. There are 16 residues in the CDR3. Per the germline V gene, CDR1 is LNHDA and CDR2 is SQIVND (reference sequence). The CDR3 region is CASSWAERSSTDTQYF. CDR3 DNA: TGTGCCAGTAGTTGGGCAGAGCGGTCTAGCACAGATACGCAGTATTTT.